This T cell receptor beta chain was captured by sequencing in a study of control samples from healthy donors and cancer patients. Libraries were prepared by immunoSEQ multiplex PCR; TCRdb keeps only in-frame clonotypes and omits some of them. In the table there are 150,000 or so clones, 90% to 95% of which are singletons. This TCR was recovered from a man aged 35 to 55 in good health. The specimen was blood.

The chain's CDR3 is CAISESSLAEYYNEQFF. CDR3 coding DNA: TGTGCCATCAGTGAGTCGAGTCTAGCGGAGTACTACAATGAGCAGTTCTTC. The rearrangement links TRBV10-3 to TRBJ2-1, with 7 bases lining up with TRBD2. The CDR3 length is 17 residues. V dropped 0 bases and J dropped 3; count of bases not matched to a gene: 8. The germline V gene encodes CDR1 ENHRY and CDR2 SYGVKD.